Given below is one T cell receptor (beta chain) in context. Its recognized antigen is unknown. Base quality data are lacking; no much larger clone is found one base away. Trimming removed 6 bases from V and 6 bases from J; the gene matches leave 10 bases unexplained. Taken from cysteine to phenylalanine, the CDR3 has 14 residues. CDR3 DNA only is kept here, 42 bases in frame from base 1. CDR1 is given as SGHRS and CDR2 as YFSETQ, both from the germline V gene. This specimen comes from a study of cytomegalovirus exposure and HLA in healthy donors (TCRdb year 2017). In the study overall: An earlier analysis of some 550 of the donors reported 250 to 350 Gb of sequence data and about 100 million unique TCR beta sequences from about 180 million T cells. An early release covering over 500 HLA-typed donors comprised about 310 gigabases of sequencing data and tens of millions of unique TCR sequences. Of the approximately 400 genotyped donors, around 81% fell in the genetic ancestry cluster associated with self-reported Caucasian donors. The study was designed to test whether signatures of past pathogen exposure could be identified by cataloging public T cell receptors. The T cell repertoires of 666 subjects were profiled by immunosequencing and related to cytomegalovirus serostatus. In addition to the first cohort of 666 subjects, a separate validation cohort of 100 to 150 different subjects was used. To predict cytomegalovirus infection status, the study brought together high-throughput TCR immunosequencing, statistical association of individual TCRs with disease status, and machine learning. A later analysis re-analyzed previously published TCR beta repertoires from roughly 690 donors and added high-resolution HLA genotyping to study TCR occurrence patterns. The later analysis used no new phenotypic data to find candidate immune exposures, relying instead on TCR beta sequences and their occurrence across donors. In an earlier analysis of about 590 of the donors, high-throughput TCR beta sequencing was used to judge whether each TCR beta V gene segment behaved as functional or pseudogenic. Alongside the repertoire data, information on donor age, sex, ethnicity and CMV serostatus was compiled. Genome-wide SNP genotypes for about 65% of the 666 donors were used in a later genetic analysis, which treated that subset as a discovery cohort. Every repertoire in the discovery cohort had been generated on one and the same sequencing platform. Both class I and class II loci were covered by HLA typing, at four-digit resolution. Typing coverage varied by locus: roughly 629-630 donors for A, B, C, DRB1 and DQB1; more than 500 for DQA1; some 610 for DPA1; around 490 for DPB1. Because of strong linkage in the cohort, roughly 5 DR-DQ haplotypes were treated as single units for association and clustering. Among 398 genotyped donors of the cohort, an average of about 240,000 unique TCR beta nucleotide sequences were sequenced per donor, 15% to 20% of them non-productive.

Broad study findings and their caveats: The 87-base-pair reads could not distinguish some IMGT-functional V segments, including TRBV6-2 and TRBV6-3, so those segments were excluded. In a later analysis, some 18,000 TCR beta sequences were associated with specific HLA alleles at a false discovery rate of 0.05. A group of highly shared sequence variants was considered likely to be a technical artifact of the sequencing pipeline. A later analysis found that TCR association rates varied across HLA loci, with DRB1 alleles showing the most associated TCRs and HLA-C alleles the fewest. Because HLA typing was unavailable for some donors at each locus, only the typed subset was used in association tests. Most TCR sequences were seen in very few donors, while some public TCRs were found in many individuals. In an earlier analysis of about 540 of the donors, most TCR beta V segments were observed in productive rearrangements about 87% or about 30% of the time, broadly matching IMGT annotations. The classifier was reported to diagnose cytomegalovirus status with high specificity and sensitivity in both the original cohort and the validation cohort. Roughly uniform sequencing depth across donors was assumed in presence/absence analyses, although this assumption may not hold. A further reported finding was that TCR beta sequences accurately predicted the HLA-A and HLA-B alleles for most subjects in the first cohort. Linkage disequilibrium might explain the correlated functional status among segregating V segments, but an unknown experimental factor could not be excluded. In a later genetic analysis, a missense DCLRE1C variant was associated with V-gene and J-gene trimming of TCR beta chains, and the association was replicated in an independent cohort. According to a later analysis, parvovirus B19, influenza, CMV and Epstein-Barr virus appeared linked to several top co-occurrence clusters. In a later genetic analysis, fewer N-insertions in productive TCRs were reported among donors in an Asian-associated ancestry cluster than the 666-donor mean. In a later analysis, HLA-associated TCR beta chains were found to be more clonally expanded and to have lower generation probabilities than equally common non-associated chains. The only immune exposure information available for the cohort was CMV serostatus. This cohort had only TCR beta chains sequenced, and the lack of alpha or paired-chain data limited which features could be detected. It was suggested by the authors that the approach could potentially be generalized to other disease states and immunological phenotypes. In a later analysis, most CMV-associated TCR beta chains were found to appear HLA-restricted, with HLA associations seemingly driven largely by CMV exposure. Because counts were too low, fewer than 20 rarely observed V segments, including chromosome 9 orphons, were excluded from the earlier analysis of about 500 of the donors. Strong co-occurrence of HLA alleles, especially DR and DQ, made assigning TCR associations to individual alleles difficult. The study gave a list of 150 to 200 TCR beta chains associated with cytomegalovirus. A few of the identified cytomegalovirus-associated TCR beta chains were confirmed in vitro to be specific for cytomegalovirus antigens.

In total, approximately 610 healthy bone marrow donors made up the cohort. All cohort members were sampled while nominally healthy, although unrecorded immune exposures were likely present. The donor was CMV seronegative and was included in the group of a few hundred seronegative cohort members. Every donor gave a peripheral blood sample, and the peripheral blood mononuclear cells from that sample were used for TCR beta sequencing. The Qiagen DNeasy Blood Extraction Kit was used to extract genomic DNA from the blood cell samples. To prepare the library, the immunoSEQ multiplex PCR assay was applied. For the multiplex PCR, a mixture combining 60 forward primers for TCR Vbeta segments and 13 reverse primers for TCR Jbeta segments was used. The CDR3 region of rearranged TCR beta genes was amplified from genomic DNA by a multiplex PCR assay. Amplified TCR beta libraries were sequenced as 87-base-pair reads on the Illumina HiSeq System. Processing in the source paper ran as follows. A later analysis counted about 82 million unique TCR beta chains across the roughly 700 repertoires, and approximately 11 million of these chains were shared by at least two donors. A nearest-neighbor algorithm error-corrected the raw reads and collapsed the reads into unique sequences, merging closely related sequences to remove PCR and sequencing errors. To assign V, D and J gene segments, CDR3 sequences were aligned to IMGT reference sequences. For a sequence to be retained, a match of at least six nucleotides to both a V gene segment and a J gene segment was required. A rearrangement was called productive if the CDR3 had no stop codons and remained in frame with V and J, and every other rearrangement was called non-productive. CDR3 was defined by IMGT convention, running from the second conserved V-encoded cysteine to the conserved J-encoded phenylalanine. The earlier analysis of some 580 of the donors excluded any sequence lacking an unambiguous match to a single V gene segment. In an earlier analysis of approximately 500 of the donors, a V segment was called functional when productive rearrangements were above 56.7%, and segregating when the standard deviation between donors exceeded 5%. A statistical classification framework was built to diagnose cytomegalovirus status from the catalog of TCR beta chain sequences. In a later analysis, TCR nucleotide sequences were compared against IMGT/GENE-DB human TR gene sequences so that V and J genes could be assigned. In a later analysis, CDR3 sequences and most-parsimonious VDJ recombination scenarios were assigned using the TCRdist pipeline. In a later analysis, every TCR beta chain was defined by the combination of its CDR3 amino acid sequence and its V-gene family, and reads without a unique V-gene family were dropped. To address suspected cross-contamination and a sequencing artifact, a later analysis removed some 620 highly shared, low-generation-probability nucleotide sequences. A later analysis calculated a clonal expansion index for each public chain from normalized within-repertoire ranks of inferred template counts. In a later analysis, generation probabilities were computed using a VDJ recombination model fitted to out-of-frame rearrangements, and the results were checked against IGoR. In a later analysis, hypergeometric tests were used to score TCR-TCR, TCR-HLA and TCR-CMV co-occurrence, with a repertoire-size bias correction applied to TCR pairs. False discovery rates were estimated in a later analysis by permuting HLA or CMV assignments 20 times. A later analysis grouped co-occurring TCRs with DBSCAN, adding TCRdist sequence similarity when clustering within HLA-allele-positive subsets. For co-occurrence clustering, repertoires with fewer than 30,000 or more than 120,000 public chains were excluded, along with four or five repertoires with anomalous nucleotide sharing. The immuneACCESS repertoire file appears here via TCRdb, limited to in-frame rearrangements. These files lack a portion of the clones; in checked studies, under half of the deficit traces to unresolved V genes, and the cause of the others is not known. V, J and clone size are taken as reported in that table, and D and trimming were inferred from the DNA itself. The sample table lists some 98,000 clones, under 85% of them with a count of one. The top ten hold roughly 2% of the sample.

The chain couples TRBV5-1 to TRBJ1-2; 8 central bases correspond to TRBD1. This receptor was identified in a man aged 35-49 years in good health and CMV-seronegative. The material sequenced was PBMCs. In nucleotide form, the sequence is TGCGCCAGCACCGGGGGCAGGGGGCAGGATGGCTACACCTTC. Protein translation: CASTGGRGQDGYTF.